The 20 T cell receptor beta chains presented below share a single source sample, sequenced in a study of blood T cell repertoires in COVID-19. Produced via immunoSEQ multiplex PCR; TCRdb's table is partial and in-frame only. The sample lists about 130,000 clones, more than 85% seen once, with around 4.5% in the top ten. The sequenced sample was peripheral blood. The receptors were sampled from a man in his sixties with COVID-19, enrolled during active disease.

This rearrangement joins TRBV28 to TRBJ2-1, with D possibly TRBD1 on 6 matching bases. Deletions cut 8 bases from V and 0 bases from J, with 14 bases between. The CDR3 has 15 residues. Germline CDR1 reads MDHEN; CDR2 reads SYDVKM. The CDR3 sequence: CASGPGTFSYNEQFF. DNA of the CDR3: TGTGCCAGCGGGCCCGGGACATTCTCCTACAATGAGCAGTTCTTC. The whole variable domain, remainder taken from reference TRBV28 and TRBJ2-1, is DVKVTQSSRYLVKRTGEKVFLECVQDMDHENMFWYRQDPGLGLRLIYFSYDVKMKEKGDIPEGYSVSREKKERFSLILESASTNQTSMYLCASGPGTFSYNEQFFGPGTRLTVL.

As DNA, the CDR3 is TGCGCCAGCAGCCAAGACGGACAGGGGGCGAGGACAGATACGCAGTATTTT. Translating gives CASSQDGQGARTDTQYF. The genes are TRBV4-3 and TRBJ2-3, with 11 positions matching TRBD1. CDR1 and CDR2 (germline): LGHNA, YSLEER. V shed 0 bases, J shed 3 bases, and the junction held 5 bases outside the gene matches. The length of the CDR3 is 17 residues.

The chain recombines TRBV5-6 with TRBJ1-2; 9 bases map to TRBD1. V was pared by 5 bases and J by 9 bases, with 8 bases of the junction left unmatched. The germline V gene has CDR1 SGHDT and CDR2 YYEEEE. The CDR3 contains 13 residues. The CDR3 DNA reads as TGTGCCAGCAGACTGGGACAGGGAAATAGCTACACCTTC. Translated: CASRLGQGNSYTF.

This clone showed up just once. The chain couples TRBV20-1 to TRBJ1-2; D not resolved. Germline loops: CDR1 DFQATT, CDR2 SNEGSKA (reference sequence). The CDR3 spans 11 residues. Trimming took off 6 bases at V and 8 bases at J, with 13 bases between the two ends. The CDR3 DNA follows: TGCAGTGCCGAAGCGGTAGGGGGCTACACCTTC. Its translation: CSAEAVGGYTF.

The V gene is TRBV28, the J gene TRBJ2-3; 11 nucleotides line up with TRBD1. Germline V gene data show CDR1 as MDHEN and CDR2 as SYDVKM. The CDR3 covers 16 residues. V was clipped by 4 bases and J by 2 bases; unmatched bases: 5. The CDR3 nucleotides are TGTGCCAGCAGTTCTCGGACAGGGGGCAACACAGATACGCAGTATTTT. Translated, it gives CASSSRTGGNTDTQYF. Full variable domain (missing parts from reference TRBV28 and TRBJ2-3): DVKVTQSSRYLVKRTGEKVFLECVQDMDHENMFWYRQDPGLGLRLIYFSYDVKMKEKGDIPEGYSVSREKKERFSLILESASTNQTSMYLCASSSRTGGNTDTQYFGPGTRLTVL.

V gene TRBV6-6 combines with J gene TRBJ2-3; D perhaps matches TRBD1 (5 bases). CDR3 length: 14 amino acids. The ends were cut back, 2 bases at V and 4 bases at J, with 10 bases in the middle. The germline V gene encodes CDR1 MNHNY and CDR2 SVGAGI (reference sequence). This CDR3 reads CASSYRGSADTQYF. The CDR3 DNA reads TGTGCCAGCAGTTACAGGGGATCCGCAGATACGCAGTATTTT.

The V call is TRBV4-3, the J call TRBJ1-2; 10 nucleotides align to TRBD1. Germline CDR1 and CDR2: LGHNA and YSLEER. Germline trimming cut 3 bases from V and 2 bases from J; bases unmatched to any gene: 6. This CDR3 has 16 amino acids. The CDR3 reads CASSQAGTGANYGYTF. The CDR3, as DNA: TGCGCCAGCAGCCAGGCTGGGACAGGGGCAAACTATGGCTACACCTTC.

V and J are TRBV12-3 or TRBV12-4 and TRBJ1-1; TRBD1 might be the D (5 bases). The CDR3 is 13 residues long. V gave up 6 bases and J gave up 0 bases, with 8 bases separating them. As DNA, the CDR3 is TGTGCCAGCAGGGACACCTTGAACACTGAAGCTTTCTTT. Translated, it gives CASRDTLNTEAFF.

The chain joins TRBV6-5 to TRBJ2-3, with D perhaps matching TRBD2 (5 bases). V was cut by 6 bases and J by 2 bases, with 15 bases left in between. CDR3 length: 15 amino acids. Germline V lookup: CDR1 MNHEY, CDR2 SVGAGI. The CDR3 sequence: CASSPGLLPTDTQYF. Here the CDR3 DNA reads TGTGCCAGCAGCCCCGGACTTCTCCCCACAGATACGCAGTATTTT.

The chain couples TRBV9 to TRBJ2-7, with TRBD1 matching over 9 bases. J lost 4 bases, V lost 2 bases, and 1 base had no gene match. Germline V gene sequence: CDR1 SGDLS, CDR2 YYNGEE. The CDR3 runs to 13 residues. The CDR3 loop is CASSVDRGYEQYF. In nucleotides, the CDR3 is TGTGCCAGCAGCGTGGACAGGGGTTACGAGCAGTACTTC.

The CDR3 DNA reads TGTGCCAGCTCACCCTACCGGGGTTTAGGGAGAGATAATTCACCCCTCCACTTT. It codes for CASSPYRGLGRDNSPLHF. V is TRBV18 and J is TRBJ1-6; no clear D. Germline values: CDR1 KGHSH, CDR2 LQKENI. V was trimmed by 3 bases and J by 5 bases, leaving 20 bases between them. This CDR3 is built from 18 residues.

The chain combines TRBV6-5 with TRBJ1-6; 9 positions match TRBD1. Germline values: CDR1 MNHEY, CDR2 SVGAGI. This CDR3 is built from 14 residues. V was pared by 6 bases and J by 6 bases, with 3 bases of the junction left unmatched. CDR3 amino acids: CASRGTGTNSPLHF. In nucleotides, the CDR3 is TGTGCCAGCAGGGGGACAGGGACTAATTCACCCCTCCACTTT.

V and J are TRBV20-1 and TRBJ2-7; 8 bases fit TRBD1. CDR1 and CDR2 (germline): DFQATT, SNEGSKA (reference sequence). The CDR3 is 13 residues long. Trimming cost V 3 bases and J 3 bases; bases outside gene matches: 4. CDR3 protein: CSASLGTGYEQYF. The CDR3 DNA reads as TGCAGTGCTAGTCTGGGGACAGGCTACGAGCAGTACTTC.

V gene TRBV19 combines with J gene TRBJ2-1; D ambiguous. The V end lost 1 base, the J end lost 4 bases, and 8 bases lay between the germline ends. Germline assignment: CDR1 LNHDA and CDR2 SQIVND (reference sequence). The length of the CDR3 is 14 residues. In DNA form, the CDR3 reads TGTGCCAGTAGTATAGGCACAGAATACAATGAGCAGTTCTTC. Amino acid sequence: CASSIGTEYNEQFF.

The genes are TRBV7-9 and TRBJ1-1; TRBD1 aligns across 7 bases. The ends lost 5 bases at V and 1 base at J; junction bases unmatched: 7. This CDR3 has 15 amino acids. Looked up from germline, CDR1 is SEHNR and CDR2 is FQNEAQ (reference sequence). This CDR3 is CASSHREGANTEAFF. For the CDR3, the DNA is TGTGCCAGCAGCCATCGTGAGGGGGCGAACACTGAAGCTTTCTTT.

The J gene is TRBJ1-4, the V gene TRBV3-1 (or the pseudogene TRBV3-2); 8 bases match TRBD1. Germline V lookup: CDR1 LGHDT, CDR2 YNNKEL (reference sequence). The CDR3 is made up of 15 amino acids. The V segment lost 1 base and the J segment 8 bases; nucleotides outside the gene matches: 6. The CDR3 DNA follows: TGTGCCAGCAGCCAAGGCCCAGGGGGCTCAGAAAAACTGTTTTTT. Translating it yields CASSQGPGGSEKLFF.

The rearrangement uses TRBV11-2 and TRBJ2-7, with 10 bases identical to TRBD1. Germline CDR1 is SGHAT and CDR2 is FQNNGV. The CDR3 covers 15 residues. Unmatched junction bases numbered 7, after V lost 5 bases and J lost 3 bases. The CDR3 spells CASSNRDRGFYEQYF. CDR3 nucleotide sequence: TGTGCCAGCAGCAACCGGGACAGGGGCTTCTACGAGCAGTACTTC.

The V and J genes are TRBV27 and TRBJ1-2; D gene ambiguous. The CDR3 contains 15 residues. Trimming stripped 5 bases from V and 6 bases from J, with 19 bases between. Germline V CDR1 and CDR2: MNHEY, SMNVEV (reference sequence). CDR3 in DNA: TGTGCCAGCAGTACAACGTCCCAAGGACTTCATGGCTACACCTTC. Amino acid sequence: CASSTTSQGLHGYTF.

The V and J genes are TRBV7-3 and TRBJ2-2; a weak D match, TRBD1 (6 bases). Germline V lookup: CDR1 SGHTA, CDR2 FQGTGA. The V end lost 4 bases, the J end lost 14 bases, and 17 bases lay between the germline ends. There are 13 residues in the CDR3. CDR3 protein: CASSSSPGASLFF. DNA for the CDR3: TGTGCCAGCAGCTCCTCCCCAGGGGCTAGCCTGTTTTTT.

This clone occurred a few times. CDR3 in DNA: TGTGCCAGCAGCCAGGCCAGGCTCGGGGGTGGAGGCTATGGCTACACCTTC. Residues: CASSQARLGGGGYGYTF. The chain links TRBV3-1 (or the pseudogene TRBV3-2) to TRBJ1-2; a weak D match, TRBD1 (5 bases). The CDR3 consists of 17 residues. Germline V gene lookup returns CDR1 LGHDT and CDR2 YNNKEL (reference sequence). V was pared by 3 bases and J by 4 bases, with 21 bases between.